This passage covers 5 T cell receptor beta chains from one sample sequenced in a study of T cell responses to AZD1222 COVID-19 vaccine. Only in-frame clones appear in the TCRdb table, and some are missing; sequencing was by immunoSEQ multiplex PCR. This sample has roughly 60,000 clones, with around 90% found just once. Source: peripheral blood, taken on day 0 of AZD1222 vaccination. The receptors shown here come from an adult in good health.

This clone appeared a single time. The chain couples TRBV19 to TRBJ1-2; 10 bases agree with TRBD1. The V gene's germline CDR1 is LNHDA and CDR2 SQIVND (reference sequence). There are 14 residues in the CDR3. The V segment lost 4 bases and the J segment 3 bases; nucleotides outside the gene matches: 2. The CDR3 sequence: CASSKTGGDYGYTF. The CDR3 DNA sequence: TGTGCCAGTAGTAAGACAGGGGGCGACTATGGCTACACCTTC.

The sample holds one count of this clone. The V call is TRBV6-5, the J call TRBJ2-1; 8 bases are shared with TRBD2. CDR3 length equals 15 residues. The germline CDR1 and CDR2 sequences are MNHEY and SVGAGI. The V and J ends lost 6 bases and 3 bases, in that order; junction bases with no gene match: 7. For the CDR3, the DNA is TGTGCCAGCAGGCCTGCGGGGGGCTACTACAATGAGCAGTTCTTC. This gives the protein CASRPAGGYYNEQFF.

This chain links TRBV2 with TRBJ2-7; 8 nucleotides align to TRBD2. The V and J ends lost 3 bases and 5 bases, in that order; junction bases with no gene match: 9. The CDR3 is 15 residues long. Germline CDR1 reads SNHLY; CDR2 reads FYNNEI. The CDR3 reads CASSEFPGGRDEQYF. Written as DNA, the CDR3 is TGTGCCAGCAGTGAGTTTCCGGGGGGGCGGGACGAGCAGTACTTC.

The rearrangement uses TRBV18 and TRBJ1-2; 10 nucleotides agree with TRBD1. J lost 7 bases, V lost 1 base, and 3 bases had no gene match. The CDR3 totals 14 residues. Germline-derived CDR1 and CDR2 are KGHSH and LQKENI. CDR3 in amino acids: CASSPLDRGIGYTF. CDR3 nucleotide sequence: TGTGCCAGCTCACCACTGGACAGGGGGATTGGCTACACCTTC.

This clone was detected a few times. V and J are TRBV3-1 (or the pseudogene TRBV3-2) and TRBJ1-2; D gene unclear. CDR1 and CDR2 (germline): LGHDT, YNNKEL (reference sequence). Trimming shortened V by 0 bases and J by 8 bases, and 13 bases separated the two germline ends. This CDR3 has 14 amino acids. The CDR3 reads CASSQDPRRVGYTF. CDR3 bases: TGTGCCAGCAGCCAAGATCCCAGGAGGGTGGGCTACACCTTC.